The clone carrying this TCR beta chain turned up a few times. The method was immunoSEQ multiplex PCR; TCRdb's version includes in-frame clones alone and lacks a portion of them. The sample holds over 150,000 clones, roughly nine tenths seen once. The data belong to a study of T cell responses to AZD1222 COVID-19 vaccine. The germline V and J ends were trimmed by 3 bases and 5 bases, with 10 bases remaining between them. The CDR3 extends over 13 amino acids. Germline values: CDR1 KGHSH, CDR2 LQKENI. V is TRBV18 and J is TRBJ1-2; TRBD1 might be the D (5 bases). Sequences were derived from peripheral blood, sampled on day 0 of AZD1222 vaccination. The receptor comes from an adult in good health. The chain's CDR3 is CASSPRQQYGYTF. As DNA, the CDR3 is TGTGCCAGCTCACCGCGACAGCAGTATGGCTACACCTTC.